This T cell receptor (beta chain) was sequenced during a study of blood T cell repertoires in COVID-19. On the study more broadly: Samples representing acute and convalescent COVID-19 were sourced from the United States, Italy and Spain. From T cells, B-cell-depleted T cells, or PBMCs came the material, which was cDNA or gDNA.

Germline CDR1 reads MNHEY; CDR2 reads SVGAGI. This CDR3 spans 14 amino acids. The V gene end was trimmed by 3 bases and the J gene end by 1 base; junction bases not matched to a gene: 2. In the authors' workflow: Amplified reference gene primers provided the basis for estimating nucleated cell counts. Sequencing was performed with immunoSEQ multiplex PCR; in TCRdb, only in-frame clones are kept and a portion is missing. V and J calls and clone size are given by that table; D and trimming were obtained from the DNA. The sample holds about 190,000 clones, roughly 89% seen once. This receptor was taken from a man over 45 with acute or convalescent COVID-19. The source material was peripheral blood. The chain combines TRBV6-5 with TRBJ2-5; 7 bases are shared with TRBD2. DNA of the CDR3: TGTGCCAGCAGTTATAGACTAGCCCAAGAGACCCAGTACTTC. Translating it yields CASSYRLAQETQYF.